Presented here are 17 T cell receptor beta chains from one specimen sequenced in a study of blood T cells in healthy people across ages. Primers used in a second PCR of about 7 to 11 cycles were a sample-barcoded 5' primer and a J-beta primer mix. TCRdb processed the 5' RACE reads anew with MiXCR; each CDR3 protein has one entry. The sample lists roughly 1.5 million distinct CDR3 sequences, roughly two fifths occurring once. Material for sequencing was blood. These receptors all come from a young woman in good health.

This chain uses TRBV5-1 with TRBJ1-2; possibly TRBD1 for D (5 bases). Germline V gene data show CDR1 as SGHRS and CDR2 as YFSETQ. V was clipped by 2 bases and J by 6 bases, with 14 bases between them. This CDR3 has 14 residues. CDR3 sequence (DNA): TGCGCCAGCAGCTTAAACCCTCCGGGGGATGGCTACACCTTC. Encoded protein: CASSLNPPGDGYTF.

This clonotype occurred a few times. The rearrangement uses TRBV6-5 and TRBJ1-1; D gene unclear. Germline V gene lookup returns CDR1 MNHEY and CDR2 SVGAGI. V shed 4 bases and J shed 0 bases, with 12 bases lying between them. The length of the CDR3 is 15 residues. The chain's CDR3 is CASSLAKTLNTEAFF. The CDR3 DNA follows: TGTGCCAGCAGTTTGGCCAAGACCTTGAACACTGAAGCTTTCTTT.

V gene TRBV27 combines with J gene TRBJ1-2; TRBD1 agrees at 8 bases. With V trimmed by 5 bases and J by 0 bases, 5 bases remained unmatched. Germline V gives CDR1 MNHEY, CDR2 SMNVEV (reference sequence). The CDR3 contains 15 residues. The CDR3 loop is CASSHGQGTNYGYTF. The CDR3 nucleotides read TGTGCCAGCAGTCACGGACAGGGTACTAACTATGGCTACACCTTC.

The chain combines TRBV29-1 with TRBJ1-1; tentative D call: TRBD1 (6 bases). The germline V gene has CDR1 SQVTM and CDR2 ANQGSEA. CDR3 length equals 13 residues. The V end lost 4 bases, the J end lost 6 bases, and 15 bases lay between the germline ends. CDR3 in DNA: TGCAGCGTTGGGGCTCAGGGGCCCCCTGAAGCTTTCTTT. It encodes CSVGAQGPPEAFF.

This clonotype was seen repeatedly, ten times or more. J is TRBJ2-1 and V is TRBV20-1; the D gene is possibly TRBD2 (6 bases). Trimming removed 1 base at V and 4 bases at J, with 11 bases between. The CDR3 runs 14 residues. Germline V gives CDR1 DFQATT, CDR2 SNEGSKA (reference sequence). The CDR3 bases are TGCAGTGCTAGAGGATTAGCGGATTACAATGAGCAGTTCTTC. Its protein product is CSARGLADYNEQFF.

This clonotype was observed a handful of times. The V and J genes are TRBV4-3 and TRBJ2-3; 8 bases agree with TRBD2. The V segment lost 4 bases and the J segment 3 bases; nucleotides outside the gene matches: 9. The CDR3 spans 16 residues. Germline V gene sequence: CDR1 LGHNA, CDR2 YSLEER. The CDR3 sequence: CASSPGGGLATDTQYF. The CDR3 DNA reads as TGCGCCAGCAGCCCCGGGGGCGGACTAGCAACAGATACGCAGTATTTT.

The chain recombines TRBV28 with TRBJ1-1; the D gene is possibly TRBD1 (5 bases). Trimming removed 7 bases at V and 1 base at J, with 13 bases between. The CDR3 length is 14 residues. Germline values: CDR1 MDHEN, CDR2 SYDVKM. The chain's CDR3 is CASIMGQKNTEAFF. CDR3 nucleotides: TGTGCCAGCATCATGGGGCAGAAGAACACTGAAGCTTTCTTT. Full variable domain (rest looked up from reference TRBV28 and TRBJ1-1): DVKVTQSSRYLVKRTGEKVFLECVQDMDHENMFWYRQDPGLGLRLIYFSYDVKMKEKGDIPEGYSVSREKKERFSLILESASTNQTSMYLCASIMGQKNTEAFFGQGTRLTVV.

The chain employs TRBV10-3 and TRBJ2-2; D uncertain. V was trimmed by 0 bases and J by 6 bases, leaving 11 bases between them. The germline V gene encodes CDR1 ENHRY and CDR2 SYGVKD. The length of the CDR3 is 15 residues. This CDR3 reads CAISESMWSAGELFF. CDR3 bases: TGTGCCATCAGTGAGTCGATGTGGTCGGCCGGGGAGCTGTTTTTT.

This clonotype has just a few counts. The V and J genes are TRBV6-1 and TRBJ1-2; D is perhaps TRBD1 (6 bases). Trimming removed 7 bases from V and 4 bases from J, with 19 bases in between. Germline CDR1 reads MNHNS; CDR2 reads SASEGT. This CDR3 has 15 residues. This CDR3 reads CASIKQGELSYGYTF. The CDR3 nucleotides read TGTGCCAGCATTAAACAGGGAGAGCTTTCCTATGGCTACACCTTC.

This clonotype appeared a few times. The gene calls are TRBV10-3 and TRBJ1-4, with 9 bases lining up with TRBD1. The CDR3 runs to 14 residues. Unmatched junction bases numbered 4, after V lost 6 bases and J lost 5 bases. CDR1 is ENHRY and CDR2 is SYGVKD in the germline V gene. CDR3 DNA sequence: TGTGCCATCAGGGCGACAGGGGGGAATGAAAAACTGTTTTTT. Translation: CAIRATGGNEKLFF.

There are many counts of this clonotype. The V and J genes are TRBV27 and TRBJ2-1, with no clear D. Germline-derived CDR1 and CDR2 are MNHEY and SMNVEV (reference sequence). V lost 7 bases and J 9 bases, leaving 13 bases between the germline ends. This CDR3 region has 12 residues. The CDR3 DNA is TGTGCCAGCAACACCGAGTGGGGTGAGCAGTTCTTC. Protein sequence: CASNTEWGEQFF.

This clonotype came up a few times. The J gene is TRBJ1-2, the V gene TRBV12-3 or TRBV12-4; TRBD1 matches 10 bases. J was trimmed by 6 bases and V by 3 bases; bases with no gene match: 4. The CDR3 consists of 14 residues. The CDR3 region has the DNA TGTGCCAGCAGTTTCACGGACAGGGGGAATGGCTACACCTTC. Its protein is CASSFTDRGNGYTF.

This clonotype was recorded a few times. The rearrangement joins TRBV12-3 or TRBV12-4 to TRBJ2-3; no definite D call. V lost 6 bases, J lost 6 bases, and 10 bases lay in between. This CDR3 contains 12 residues. CDR3 coding DNA: TGTGCCAGCAGGTATTCAGCTGATACGCAGTATTTT. Translated, it gives CASRYSADTQYF.

This chain uses TRBV21-1 with TRBJ1-2. TRBV21-1 is a listed pseudogene. This CDR3 contains 15 residues. The CDR3 DNA reads TGTGCCAGCAGCAAAGAAGGGAGGGCTACAAGTGGCTGCACCTTC. Its translation: CASSKEGRATSGCTF.

This clonotype was recorded at least ten times. The rearrangement links TRBV7-2 to TRBJ1-6; 8 bases line up with TRBD1. Germline lookup yields CDR1 SGHTA and CDR2 FQGNSA. Trimming removed 5 bases from V and 6 bases from J; junction bases left unmatched: 6. CDR3 length equals 15 residues. In DNA, the CDR3 is TGTGCCAGCAGCGTAGACAGGGGAATTAATTCACCCCTCCACTTT. It yields the protein CASSVDRGINSPLHF.

The CDR3 sequence is CSAGVALGCNEQYF. The CDR3, as DNA: TGCTCTGCCGGGGTTGCTTTGGGATGCAATGAGCAGTACTTC. The chain recombines TRBV20-1 with TRBJ2-7; possibly TRBD2 for D (5 bases). The CDR3 totals 14 residues. Germline V lookup: CDR1 DFQATT, CDR2 SNEGSKA (reference sequence).

The chain uses TRBV27 and TRBJ2-7; D might be TRBD2 (5 bases). CDR1 MNHEY and CDR2 SMNVEV come from the germline V gene (reference sequence). The CDR3 consists of 14 residues. The germline V and J ends were trimmed by 5 bases and 6 bases, with 17 bases remaining between them. The DNA of the CDR3 is TGTGCCAGCAGTCGCCCAGGCTTTAGCGTCGAGCAGTACTTC. Translated: CASSRPGFSVEQYF.